The 17 T cell receptor beta chains in this list originate from one sample, sequenced in a study of blood T cell repertoires in COVID-19. Libraries were prepared by immunoSEQ multiplex PCR; TCRdb keeps only in-frame clonotypes and omits some of them. The sample consists of 450,000 to 500,000 clones, about nine tenths of them appearing once. The sequencing input was PBMCs or T cells enriched from blood (not recorded which). All receptors derive from a woman aged 18-29 years who had recovered from COVID-19.

The V gene is TRBV2, the J gene TRBJ1-1; D is uncertain. Germline loops: CDR1 SNHLY, CDR2 FYNNEI. V was clipped by 0 bases and J by 4 bases, with 18 bases between them. This CDR3 has 17 amino acids. CDR3 DNA: TGTGCCAGCAGTGAAGCACTCAACAACCCGGGTACCACTGAAGCTTTCTTT. This sequence encodes CASSEALNNPGTTEAFF.

This chain connects TRBV7-5 to TRBJ2-3; TRBD2, the table's D call, was not compared with the DNA. TRBV7-5 is given as a pseudogene. CDR3 length equals 17 residues. CDR3 residues: CARSMLGTSGAKDTQYF. CDR3 in DNA: TGTGCCAGAAGCATGCTTGGGACTAGCGGGGCTAAAGATACGCAGTATTTT.

The chain uses TRBV4-2 and TRBJ1-5; 7 nucleotides agree with TRBD1. The CDR3 is made up of 13 amino acids. CDR1 is LGHNA, CDR2 YNFKEQ, per germline. The J segment lost 11 bases and the V segment lost 4 bases, leaving 8 bases of the junction unmatched. CDR3 in amino acids: CASSPFRDSAQHF. For the CDR3, the DNA is TGTGCCAGCAGCCCGTTCCGGGACAGCGCCCAGCATTTT.

The genes are TRBV21-1 and TRBJ1-3. TRBV21-1 is designated a pseudogene. The CDR3 length is 16 residues. The CDR3 loop reads CASSKRGGANGNTIYF. The CDR3 region has the DNA TGTGCCAGCAGCAAACGGGGGGGGGCAAATGGAAACACCATATATTTT.

V usage is TRBV27 and J usage is TRBJ1-2, with 9 bases aligning to TRBD1. The V gene's germline CDR1 is MNHEY and CDR2 SMNVEV (reference sequence). J gave up 0 bases and V 0 bases, and 2 bases lay outside the gene matches. The CDR3 is 16 amino acids. CDR3 sequence: CASSLSWTGANYGYTF. The CDR3 DNA sequence: TGTGCCAGCAGTTTATCCTGGACAGGGGCTAACTATGGCTACACCTTC.

The chain is built from TRBV7-9 and TRBJ2-3; 9 nucleotides agree with TRBD2. In germline, CDR1 is SEHNR, CDR2 FQNEAQ (reference sequence). After removal of 3 bases from V and 3 bases from J, the junction contained 7 bases not matched to a gene. The CDR3 length is 16 residues. The CDR3 DNA sequence: TGTGCCAGCAGCTTTAGGTCTAGCGGGGCGACAGATACGCAGTATTTT. Its protein product is CASSFRSSGATDTQYF.

J is TRBJ1-1 and V is TRBV10-3, with 8 positions matching TRBD1. The length of the CDR3 is 15 residues. Trimming took 5 bases from V and 1 from J; bases not matched to a gene: 6. Germline lookup yields CDR1 ENHRY and CDR2 SYGVKD. CDR3 DNA: TGTGCCATCAGTTCTTTGACAGGGGAGAACACTGAAGCTTTCTTT. Translation: CAISSLTGENTEAFF.

This clone was counted a few times. The J gene is TRBJ2-5, the V gene TRBV19; the match to TRBD1 covers 7 bases. The CDR3 loop spans 13 amino acids. Germline CDR1 reads LNHDA; CDR2 reads SQIVND (reference sequence). Germline trimming cut 3 bases from V and 2 bases from J; bases unmatched to any gene: 0. The CDR3 coding sequence is TGTGCCAGTAGTATGGGACAGCAAGAGACCCAGTACTTC. Residues: CASSMGQQETQYF. The variable domain in full, with the rest retrieved from reference TRBV19 and TRBJ2-5, is DGGITQSPKYLFRKEGQNVTLSCEQNLNHDAMYWYRQDPGQGLRLIYYSQIVNDFQKGDIAEGYSVSREKKESFPLTVTSAQKNPTAFYLCASSMGQQETQYFGPGTRLLVL.

The chain has TRBV5-1 and TRBJ1-1; D remains ambiguous. The CDR3 runs to 13 residues. The V end lost 5 bases, the J end lost 5 bases, and 13 bases lay between the germline ends. Germline V gives CDR1 SGHRS, CDR2 YFSETQ. The CDR3: CASRISISTEAFF. CDR3 sequence (DNA): TGCGCCAGCAGGATTTCTATTTCAACTGAAGCTTTCTTT. Together with reference TRBV5-1 and TRBJ1-1, the CDR3 gives the full variable domain: KAGVTQTPRYLIKTRGQQVTLSCSPISGHRSVSWYQQTPGQGLQFLFEYFSETQRNKGNFPGRFSGRQFSNSRSEMNVSTLELGDSALYLCASRISISTEAFFGQGTRLTVV.

The chain employs TRBV5-1 and TRBJ1-2, with TRBD1 matching over 10 bases. CDR1 and CDR2 (germline): SGHRS, YFSETQ. V lost 2 bases to trimming and J lost 3 bases; unmatched junction nucleotides: 4. The CDR3 loop spans 15 amino acids. This CDR3 is CASSFDGTGDYGYTF. Here the CDR3 DNA reads TGCGCCAGCAGCTTCGACGGGACAGGGGACTATGGCTACACCTTC.

V usage is TRBV7-9 and J usage is TRBJ2-3; 9 nucleotides align to TRBD1. J lost 4 bases, V lost 5 bases, and 7 bases had no gene match. Germline CDR1 and CDR2: SEHNR and FQNEAQ (reference sequence). This CDR3 is built from 15 residues. CDR3 region: CASSMTTGGPDTQYF. For the CDR3, the DNA is TGTGCCAGCAGCATGACGACAGGGGGACCAGATACGCAGTATTTT.

This clone was recorded a few times. CDR3 amino acids: CASRAGGFQVLTENTEAFF. CDR3 DNA: TGTGCCAGTAGGGCCGGCGGGTTTCAAGTGCTTACGGAGAACACTGAAGCTTTCTTT. V is TRBV19 and J is TRBJ1-1; D is ambiguous. Germline V gives CDR1 LNHDA, CDR2 SQIVND (reference sequence). The V gene lost 6 bases and the J gene lost 1 base, with 27 bases spanning the gap. This CDR3 contains 19 residues.

The chain uses TRBV7-2 and TRBJ1-1; D perhaps matches TRBD1 (6 bases). The V and J ends lost 3 bases and 10 bases respectively, with 15 bases between them. The CDR3 runs to 13 residues. The germline CDR1 and CDR2 sequences are SGHTA and FQGNSA. In DNA, the CDR3 is TGTGCCAGCAGCTTCCGGGACATTAAAACAGCTTTCTTT. Its protein is CASSFRDIKTAFF.

The genes are TRBV28 and TRBJ1-1, with D possibly matching TRBD1 (6 bases). Looked up from germline, CDR1 is MDHEN and CDR2 is SYDVKM. V gave up 1 base and J gave up 11 bases, with 20 bases separating them. The CDR3 extends over 15 amino acids. The CDR3 protein is CASSLFDRFMYGAFF. The CDR3 DNA is TGTGCCAGCAGTTTATTCGACAGGTTTATGTATGGGGCTTTCTTT.

The chain uses TRBV9 and TRBJ2-5; 10 nucleotides agree with TRBD2. The length of the CDR3 is 16 residues. Germline CDR1 reads SGDLS; CDR2 reads YYNGEE. V lost 3 bases to trimming and J lost 4 bases; unmatched junction nucleotides: 9. The chain's CDR3 is CASSAKAGGPSETQYF. DNA of the CDR3: TGTGCCAGCAGCGCCAAAGCGGGGGGGCCTTCAGAGACCCAGTACTTC.

The V and J genes are TRBV5-1 and TRBJ2-2, with D possibly TRBD1 on 6 matching bases. The CDR3 consists of 16 residues. Trimming shortened V by 0 bases and J by 3 bases, and 12 bases separated the two germline ends. Germline CDR1 SGHRS, CDR2 YFSETQ. The CDR3 region is CASSLDRASDTGELFF. Written as DNA, the CDR3 is TGCGCCAGCAGCTTGGACAGGGCTTCGGACACCGGGGAGCTGTTTTTT.

The chain recombines TRBV30 with TRBJ1-2; a weak D match, TRBD1 (6 bases). Looked up from germline, CDR1 is GTSNPN and CDR2 is SVGIG (reference sequence). V was cut by 2 bases and J by 8 bases, with 24 bases left in between. This CDR3 has 16 amino acids. CDR3 nucleotide sequence: TGTGCCTGGAGTAAAAGGGGGACGGCCGGGATAAGGGGCTACACCTTC. Amino acids: CAWSKRGTAGIRGYTF.